Below are 12 T cell receptor beta chains sequenced from a single sample in a study of identical twins. TCRdb analysed the 5' RACE reads with MiXCR anew, one entry per CDR3 protein. The sample shows about 660,000 distinct CDR3 sequences, roughly 8% of them seen only once. This sample also appeared in a second study, on yellow fever vaccine responses in identical twins.

Sequencing used PBMCs. The source is a woman between 18 and 30 years old in good health.

The V call is TRBV15, the J call TRBJ2-5; D uncertain. Germline V gene data show CDR1 as LNHNV and CDR2 as YYDKDF (reference sequence). V was cut by 3 bases and J by 5 bases, with 10 bases left in between. The CDR3 runs 13 residues. The CDR3 loop is CATSSEIGETQYF. DNA of the CDR3: TGTGCCACCAGCAGTGAGATAGGGGAGACCCAGTACTTC.

This clonotype has a count of ten or more. The CDR3 is CATSDGTPGESNQPQHF. Here the CDR3 DNA reads TGTGCCACCAGTGATGGGACACCCGGCGAGAGCAATCAGCCCCAGCATTTT. The chain has TRBV24-1 and TRBJ1-5; weak D call: TRBD1 (6 bases). This CDR3 has 17 amino acids. V dropped 3 bases and J dropped 1 base, with 15 bases sitting between them. Germline loops: CDR1 KGHDR, CDR2 SFDVKD.

This sequence joins TRBV7-6 and TRBJ2-6; TRBD1 might be the D (6 bases). With 3 bases removed from V and 0 bases from J, the gap between germline ends came to 21 bases. Germline V gives CDR1 SGHVS, CDR2 FNYEAQ. The CDR3 runs 20 residues. The DNA of the CDR3 is TGTGCCAGCAGCTTCCCTCTGGTACAGGGTAGAAGCTCTGGGGCCAACGTCCTGACTTTC. Protein: CASSFPLVQGRSSGANVLTF.

This clonotype was counted many times. The chain combines TRBV29-1 with TRBJ2-5; TRBD1 matches at 9 bases. This CDR3 contains 13 residues. Germline CDR1 and CDR2: SQVTM and ANQGSEA. V dropped 6 bases and J dropped 6; count of bases not matched to a gene: 8. This CDR3 is CSVDRGFSKTQYF. The CDR3 coding sequence is TGCAGCGTCGACAGGGGGTTTAGCAAGACCCAGTACTTC.

V usage is TRBV7-3 and J usage is TRBJ2-1; TRBD2 agrees at 13 bases. The germline V gene encodes CDR1 SGHTA and CDR2 FQGTGA. The CDR3 is made up of 17 amino acids. V lost 5 bases and J lost 9; bases outside the gene matches: 13. In DNA, the CDR3 is TGTGCCAGCAGCACCGGACTAGCGGGGGTCGTCTTGGGTGAGCAGTTCTTC. Translation: CASSTGLAGVVLGEQFF. The full variable domain, rest sourced from reference TRBV7-3 and TRBJ2-1, is GAGVSQTPSNKVTEKGKYVELRCDPISGHTALYWYRQSLGQGPEFLIYFQGTGAADDSGLPNDRFFAVRPEGSVSTLKIQRTERGDSAVYLCASSTGLAGVVLGEQFFGPGTRLTVL.

A few counts support this clonotype. The J gene is TRBJ2-1, the V gene TRBV19, with TRBD1 matching 10 bases. With 10 bases clipped from V and 1 base from J, the junction kept 4 bases outside the gene matches. Germline lookup yields CDR1 LNHDA and CDR2 SQIVND (reference sequence). The CDR3 runs 14 residues. The CDR3 is CATGQGGSYNEQFF. In DNA form, the CDR3 reads TGTGCCACCGGACAGGGGGGGTCCTACAATGAGCAGTTCTTC.

In this sample, this clonotype turned up a few times. The chain is built from TRBV6-5 and TRBJ2-3; a possible D gene is TRBD2 (6 bases). This CDR3 is 15 amino acids long. From germline, CDR1 is MNHEY and CDR2 SVGAGI. The V end was cut by 4 bases, the J end by 0 bases, with 11 bases between. As DNA, the CDR3 is TGTGCCAGCAGTTTTTATGGGACTAGCACAGATACGCAGTATTTT. Residues: CASSFYGTSTDTQYF.

The chain combines TRBV2 with TRBJ2-1; the match to TRBD1 covers 8 bases. The germline CDR1 and CDR2 sequences are SNHLY and FYNNEI. J lost 5 bases, V lost 6 bases, and 6 bases had no gene match. CDR3 length: 14 residues. The CDR3: CASSPGGTHNEQFF. CDR3 DNA sequence: TGTGCCAGCAGCCCAGGGGGCACACACAATGAGCAGTTCTTC. Variable domain in full (rest from reference TRBV2 and TRBJ2-1): EPEVTQTPSHQVTQMGQEVILRCVPISNHLYFYWYRQILGQKVEFLVSFYNNEISEKSEIFDDQFSVERPDGSNFTLKIRSTKLEDSAMYFCASSPGGTHNEQFFGPGTRLTVL.

This chain connects TRBV3-1 to TRBJ1-1, with D unclear. Germline V gene lookup returns CDR1 LGHDT and CDR2 YNNKEL (reference sequence). Trimming removed 1 base at V and 5 bases at J, with 5 bases between. CDR3 length: 12 amino acids. In DNA, the CDR3 is TGTGCCAGCAGCCAAGTGCGAACTGAAGCTTTCTTT. Its protein is CASSQVRTEAFF.

The CDR3 DNA follows: TGTGCCACCAGCCGGAGGAGCATCCCCTACAATGAGCAGTTCTTC. Its translation is CATSRRSIPYNEQFF. V usage is TRBV15 and J usage is TRBJ2-1; weak D call: TRBD2 (5 bases). This CDR3 spans 15 amino acids. Looked up from germline, CDR1 is LNHNV and CDR2 is YYDKDF (reference sequence). Trimming pared 5 bases from V and 2 bases from J, leaving 13 bases between.

J is TRBJ1-3 and V is TRBV20-1, with 8 bases identical to TRBD1. The V segment lost 8 bases and the J segment 4 bases; nucleotides outside the gene matches: 7. This CDR3 is built from 13 residues. In germline, CDR1 is DFQATT, CDR2 SNEGSKA (reference sequence). The CDR3 loop is CSTKGQAGNTIYF. Written as DNA, the CDR3 is TGCAGTACAAAGGGACAGGCCGGAAACACCATATATTTT.

This clonotype was picked up many times. V and J are TRBV7-9 and TRBJ2-7; D is ambiguous. Trimming cost V 4 bases and J 6 bases, with 10 bases left between them. The CDR3 consists of 12 residues. CDR1 SEHNR and CDR2 FQNEAQ come from the germline V gene (reference sequence). CDR3 sequence: CASSSPFGEQYF. CDR3 DNA: TGTGCCAGCAGCTCGCCCTTCGGCGAGCAGTACTTC.